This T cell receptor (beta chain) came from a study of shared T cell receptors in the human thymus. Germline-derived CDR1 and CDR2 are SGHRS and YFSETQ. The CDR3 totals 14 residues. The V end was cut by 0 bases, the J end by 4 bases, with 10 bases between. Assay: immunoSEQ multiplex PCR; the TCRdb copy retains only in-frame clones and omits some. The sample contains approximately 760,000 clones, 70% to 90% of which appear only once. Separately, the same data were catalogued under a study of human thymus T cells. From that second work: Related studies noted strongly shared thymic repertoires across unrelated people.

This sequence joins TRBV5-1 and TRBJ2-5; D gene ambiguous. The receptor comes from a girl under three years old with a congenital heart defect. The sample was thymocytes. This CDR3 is CASSLGQRGETQYF. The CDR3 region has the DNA TGCGCCAGCAGCTTGGGGCAGAGAGGAGAGACCCAGTACTTC.